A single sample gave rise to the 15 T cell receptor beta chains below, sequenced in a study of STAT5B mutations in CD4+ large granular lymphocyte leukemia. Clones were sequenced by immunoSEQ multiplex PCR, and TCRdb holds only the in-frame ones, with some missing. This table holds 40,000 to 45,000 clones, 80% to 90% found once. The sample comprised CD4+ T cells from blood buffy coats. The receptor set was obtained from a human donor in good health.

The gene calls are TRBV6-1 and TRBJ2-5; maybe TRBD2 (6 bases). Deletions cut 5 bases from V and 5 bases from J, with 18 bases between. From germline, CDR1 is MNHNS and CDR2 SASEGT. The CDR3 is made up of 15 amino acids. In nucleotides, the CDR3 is TGTGCCAGCAGTCGAAGACTAGGGATCTGGGAGACCCAGTACTTC. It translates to CASSRRLGIWETQYF.

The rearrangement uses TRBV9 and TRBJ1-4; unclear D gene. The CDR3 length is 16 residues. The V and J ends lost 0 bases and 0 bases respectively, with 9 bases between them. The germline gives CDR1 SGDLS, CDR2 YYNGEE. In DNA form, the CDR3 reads TGTGCCAGCAGCGTAGGGATTGGGGCAACTAATGAAAAACTGTTTTTT. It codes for CASSVGIGATNEKLFF.

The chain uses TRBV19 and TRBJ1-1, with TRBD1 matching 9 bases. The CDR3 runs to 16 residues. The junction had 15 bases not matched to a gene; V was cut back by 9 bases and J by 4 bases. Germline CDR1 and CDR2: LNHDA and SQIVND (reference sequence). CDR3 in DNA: TGTGCCAGACCACAGGGGGCCCCAAATCGAGGCACTGAAGCTTTCTTT. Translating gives CARPQGAPNRGTEAFF.

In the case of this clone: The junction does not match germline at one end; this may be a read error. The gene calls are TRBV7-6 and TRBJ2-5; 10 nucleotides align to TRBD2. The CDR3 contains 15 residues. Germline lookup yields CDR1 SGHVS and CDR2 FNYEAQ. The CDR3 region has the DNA TGTGCCAGCAGCTTAGCGAGGGGCAGCGGGAGGGCAATGGACTTC. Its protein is CASSLARGSGRAMDF.

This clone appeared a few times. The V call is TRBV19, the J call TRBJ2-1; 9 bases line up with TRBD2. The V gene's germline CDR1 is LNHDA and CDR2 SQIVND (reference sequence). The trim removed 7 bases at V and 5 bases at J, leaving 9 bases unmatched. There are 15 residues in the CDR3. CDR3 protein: CASKRAGGYNNEQFF. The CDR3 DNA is TGTGCCAGTAAAAGAGCGGGAGGATATAACAATGAGCAGTTCTTC. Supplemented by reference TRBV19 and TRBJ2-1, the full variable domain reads DGGITQSPKYLFRKEGQNVTLSCEQNLNHDAMYWYRQDPGQGLRLIYYSQIVNDFQKGDIAEGYSVSREKKESFPLTVTSAQKNPTAFYLCASKRAGGYNNEQFFGPGTRLTVL.

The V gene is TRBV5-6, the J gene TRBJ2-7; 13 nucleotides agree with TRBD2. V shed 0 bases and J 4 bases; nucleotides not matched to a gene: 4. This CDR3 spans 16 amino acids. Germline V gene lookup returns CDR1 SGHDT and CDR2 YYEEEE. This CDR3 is CASSLAGLAGAYEQYF. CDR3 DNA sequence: TGTGCCAGCAGCTTGGCCGGACTAGCGGGGGCATACGAGCAGTACTTC. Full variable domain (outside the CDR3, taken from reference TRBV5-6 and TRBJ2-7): DAGVTQSPTHLIKTRGQQVTLRCSPKSGHDTVSWYQQALGQGPQFIFQYYEEEERQRGNFPDRFSGHQFPNYSSELNVNALLLGDSALYLCASSLAGLAGAYEQYFGPGTRLTVT.

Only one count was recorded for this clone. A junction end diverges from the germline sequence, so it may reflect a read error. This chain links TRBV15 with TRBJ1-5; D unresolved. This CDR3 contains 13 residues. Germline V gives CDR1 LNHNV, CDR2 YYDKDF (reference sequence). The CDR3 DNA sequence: TGTGCCACCAGCGGAGAGGGTAATCAGCCCCAGCATTTT. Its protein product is CATSGEGNQPQHF.

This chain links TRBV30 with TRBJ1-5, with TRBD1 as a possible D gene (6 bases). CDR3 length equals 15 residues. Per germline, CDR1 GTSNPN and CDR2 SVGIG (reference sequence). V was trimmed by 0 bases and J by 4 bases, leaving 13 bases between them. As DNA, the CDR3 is TGTGCCTGGAGTGTAGACGGGGGCCCAAATCAGCCCCAGCATTTT. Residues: CAWSVDGGPNQPQHF.

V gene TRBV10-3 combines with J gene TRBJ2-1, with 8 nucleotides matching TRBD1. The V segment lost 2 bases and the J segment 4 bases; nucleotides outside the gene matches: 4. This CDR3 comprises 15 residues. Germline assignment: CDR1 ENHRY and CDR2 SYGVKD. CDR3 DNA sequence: TGTGCCATCAGTGAGGTGGACAGGGAGTACAATGAGCAGTTCTTC. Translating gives CAISEVDREYNEQFF.

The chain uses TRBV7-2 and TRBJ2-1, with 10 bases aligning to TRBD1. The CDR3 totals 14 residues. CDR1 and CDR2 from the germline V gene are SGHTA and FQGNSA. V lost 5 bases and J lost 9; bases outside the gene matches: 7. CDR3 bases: TGTGCCAGCAGCAATAGACAGGGGGCGCGTGAGCAGTTCTTC. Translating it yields CASSNRQGAREQFF.

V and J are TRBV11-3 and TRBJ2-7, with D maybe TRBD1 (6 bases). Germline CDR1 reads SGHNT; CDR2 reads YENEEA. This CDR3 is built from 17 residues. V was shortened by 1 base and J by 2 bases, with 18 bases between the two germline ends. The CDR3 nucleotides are TGTGCCAGCAGCTTAGGGGGCCAGGGGCCTTCTCCCTACGAGCAGTACTTC. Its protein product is CASSLGGQGPSPYEQYF.

CDR3 in DNA: TGTGCCAGCAGGGAGGGGGGGAAGGTTTACAATGAGCAGTTCTTC. Translated: CASREGGKVYNEQFF. The chain combines TRBV11-1 with TRBJ2-1; TRBD2 might be the D (7 bases). Germline V gene data show CDR1 as SGHAT and CDR2 as FQDESV (reference sequence). Trimming pared 6 bases from V and 4 bases from J, leaving 16 bases between. The CDR3 runs to 15 residues.

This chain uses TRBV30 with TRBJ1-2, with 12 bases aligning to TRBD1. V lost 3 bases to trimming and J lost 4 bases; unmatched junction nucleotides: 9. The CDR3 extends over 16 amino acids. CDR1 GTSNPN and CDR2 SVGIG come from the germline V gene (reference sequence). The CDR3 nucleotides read TGTGCCTGGAGGGGACAGGGGGCGACCTTTGTCTATGGCTACACCTTC. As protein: CAWRGQGATFVYGYTF.

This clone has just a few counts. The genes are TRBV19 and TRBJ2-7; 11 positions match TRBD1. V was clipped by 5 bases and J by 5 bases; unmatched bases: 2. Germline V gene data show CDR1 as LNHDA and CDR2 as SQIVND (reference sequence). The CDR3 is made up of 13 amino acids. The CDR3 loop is CASSSGQGDEQYF. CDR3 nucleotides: TGTGCCAGTAGTTCGGGACAGGGGGACGAGCAGTACTTC.

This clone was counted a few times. The CDR3 bases are TGTGCCAGCAGCCCCAACTCGAACACCGGGGAGCTGTTTTTT. It translates to CASSPNSNTGELFF. The chain carries TRBV11-2 and TRBJ2-2; D call uncertain. CDR3 length equals 14 residues. V lost 5 bases and J lost 0, with 7 bases in between. The germline V gene encodes CDR1 SGHAT and CDR2 FQNNGV. The full variable domain, in which reference TRBV11-2 and TRBJ2-2 provide the parts outside the CDR3, is EAGVAQSPRYKIIEKRQSVAFWCNPISGHATLYWYQQILGQGPKLLIQFQNNGVVDDSQLPKDRFSAERLKGVDSTLKIQPAKLEDSAVYLCASSPNSNTGELFFGEGSRLTVL.